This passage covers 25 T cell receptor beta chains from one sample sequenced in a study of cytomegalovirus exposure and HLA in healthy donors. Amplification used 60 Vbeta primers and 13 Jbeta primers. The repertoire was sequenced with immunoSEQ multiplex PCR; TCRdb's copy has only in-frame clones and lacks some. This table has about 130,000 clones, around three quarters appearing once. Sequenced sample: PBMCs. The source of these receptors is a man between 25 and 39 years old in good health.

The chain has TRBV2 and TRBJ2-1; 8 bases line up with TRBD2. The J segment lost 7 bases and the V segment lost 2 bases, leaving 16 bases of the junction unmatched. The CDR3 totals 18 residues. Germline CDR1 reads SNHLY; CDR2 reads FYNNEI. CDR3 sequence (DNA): TGTGCCAGCAGTGAACGGGCGGCCCTCCTAGCGGGTAATAATGAGCAGTTCTTC. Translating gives CASSERAALLAGNNEQFF.

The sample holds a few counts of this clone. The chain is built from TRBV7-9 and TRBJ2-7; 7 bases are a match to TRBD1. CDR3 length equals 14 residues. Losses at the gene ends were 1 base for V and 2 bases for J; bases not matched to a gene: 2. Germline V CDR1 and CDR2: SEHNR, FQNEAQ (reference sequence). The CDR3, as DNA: TGTGCCAGCAGCTTAGACAGGGGTCCCTACGAGCAGTACTTC. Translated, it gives CASSLDRGPYEQYF.

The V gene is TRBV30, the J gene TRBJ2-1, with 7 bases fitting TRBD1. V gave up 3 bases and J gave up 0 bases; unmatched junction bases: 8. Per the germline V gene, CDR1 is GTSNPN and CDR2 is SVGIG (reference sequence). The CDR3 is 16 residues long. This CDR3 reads CAWRETGESSYNEQFF. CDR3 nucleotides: TGTGCCTGGAGGGAAACAGGGGAGAGCTCCTACAATGAGCAGTTCTTC.

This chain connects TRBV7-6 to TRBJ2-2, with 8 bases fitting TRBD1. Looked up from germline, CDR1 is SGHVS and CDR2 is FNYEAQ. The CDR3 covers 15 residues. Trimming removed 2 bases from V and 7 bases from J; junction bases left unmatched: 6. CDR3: CASSLLDRADGELFF. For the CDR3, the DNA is TGTGCCAGCAGCTTACTGGACAGGGCTGACGGGGAGCTGTTTTTT.

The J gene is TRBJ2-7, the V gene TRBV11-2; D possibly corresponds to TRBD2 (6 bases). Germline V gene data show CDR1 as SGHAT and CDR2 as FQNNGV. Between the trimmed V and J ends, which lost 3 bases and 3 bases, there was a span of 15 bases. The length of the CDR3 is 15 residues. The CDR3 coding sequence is TGTGCCAGCAGCTTCGAGGGCGGGACCCACTACGAGCAGTACTTC. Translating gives CASSFEGGTHYEQYF.

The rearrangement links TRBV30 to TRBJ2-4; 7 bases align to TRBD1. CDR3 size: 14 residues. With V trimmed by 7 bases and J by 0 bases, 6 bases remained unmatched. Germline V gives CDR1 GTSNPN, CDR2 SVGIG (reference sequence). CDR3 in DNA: TGTGCCTCCGGGACAGACCGAGCCAAAAACATTCAGTACTTC. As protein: CASGTDRAKNIQYF.

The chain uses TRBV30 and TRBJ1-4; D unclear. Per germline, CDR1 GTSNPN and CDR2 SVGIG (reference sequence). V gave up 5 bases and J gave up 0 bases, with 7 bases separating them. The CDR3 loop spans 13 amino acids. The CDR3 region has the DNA TGTGCCTGGGAACATTCAACTAATGAAAAACTGTTTTTT. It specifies CAWEHSTNEKLFF.

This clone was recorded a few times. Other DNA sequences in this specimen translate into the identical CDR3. The CDR3 DNA reads as TGTGCCAGCAGTTTGGGGACAGGGAGGAACCAGCCCCAGCATTTT. Its translation is CASSLGTGRNQPQHF. The gene calls are TRBV27 and TRBJ1-5; 9 bases agree with TRBD1. Germline-derived CDR1 and CDR2 are MNHEY and SMNVEV (reference sequence). CDR3 length: 15 residues. Germline trimming cut 3 bases from V and 7 bases from J; bases unmatched to any gene: 7.

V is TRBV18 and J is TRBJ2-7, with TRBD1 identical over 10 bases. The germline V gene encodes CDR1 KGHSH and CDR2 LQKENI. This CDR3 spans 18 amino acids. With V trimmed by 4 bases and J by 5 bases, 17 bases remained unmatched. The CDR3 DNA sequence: TGTGCCAGCTCACGTTTTACAGCCGGGACAGGGGATAGCGACGAGCAGTACTTC. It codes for CASSRFTAGTGDSDEQYF.

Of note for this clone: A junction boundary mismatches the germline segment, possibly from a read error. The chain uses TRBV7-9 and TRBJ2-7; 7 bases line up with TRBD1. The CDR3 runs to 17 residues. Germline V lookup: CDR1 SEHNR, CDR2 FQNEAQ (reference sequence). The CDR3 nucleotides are TGTTCCAGCAGCTCCCCGGGACAGACATTAGGGGGATCCGAGCAGTACTTC. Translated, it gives CSSSSPGQTLGGSEQYF.

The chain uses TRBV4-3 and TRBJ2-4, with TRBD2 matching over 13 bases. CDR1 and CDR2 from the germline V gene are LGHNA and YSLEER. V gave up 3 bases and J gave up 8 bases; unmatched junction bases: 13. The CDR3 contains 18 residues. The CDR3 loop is CASSQLLAGGPETDIQYF. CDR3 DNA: TGCGCCAGCAGCCAGTTACTAGCGGGAGGGCCGGAGACTGACATTCAGTACTTC.

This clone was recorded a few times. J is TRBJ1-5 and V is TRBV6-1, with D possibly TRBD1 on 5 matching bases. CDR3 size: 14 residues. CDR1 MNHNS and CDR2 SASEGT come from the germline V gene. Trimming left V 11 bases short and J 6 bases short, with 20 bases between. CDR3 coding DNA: TGTGCCTCCCAGGGAGGGATCGACCGTCAGCCCCAGCATTTT. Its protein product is CASQGGIDRQPQHF.

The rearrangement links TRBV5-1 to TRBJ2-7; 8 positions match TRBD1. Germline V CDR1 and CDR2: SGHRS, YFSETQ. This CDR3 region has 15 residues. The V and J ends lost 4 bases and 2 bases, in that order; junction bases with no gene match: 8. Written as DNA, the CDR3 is TGCGCCAGCAGCCCCCTGGACAGGGACCCCTACGAGCAGTACTTC. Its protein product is CASSPLDRDPYEQYF.

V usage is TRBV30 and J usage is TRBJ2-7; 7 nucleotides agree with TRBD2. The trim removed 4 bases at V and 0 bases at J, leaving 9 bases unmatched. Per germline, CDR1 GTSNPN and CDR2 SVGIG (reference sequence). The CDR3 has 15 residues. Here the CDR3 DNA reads TGTGCCTGGACTCCAGCGGGGATCTCCTCCTACGAGCAGTACTTC. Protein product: CAWTPAGISSYEQYF.

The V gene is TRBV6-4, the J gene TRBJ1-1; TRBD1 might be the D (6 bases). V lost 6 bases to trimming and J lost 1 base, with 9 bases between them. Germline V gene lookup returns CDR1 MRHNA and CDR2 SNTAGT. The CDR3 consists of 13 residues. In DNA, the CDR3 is TGTGCCAGCAGCCCAGGGGAGAACACTGAAGCTTTCTTT. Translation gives CASSPGENTEAFF.

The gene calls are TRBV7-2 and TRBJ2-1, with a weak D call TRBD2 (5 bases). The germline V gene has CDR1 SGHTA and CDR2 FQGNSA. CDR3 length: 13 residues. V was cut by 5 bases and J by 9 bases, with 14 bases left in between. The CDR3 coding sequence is TGTGCCAGCAGCCCCAGATTAGCGTCTGAGCAGTTCTTC. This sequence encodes CASSPRLASEQFF.

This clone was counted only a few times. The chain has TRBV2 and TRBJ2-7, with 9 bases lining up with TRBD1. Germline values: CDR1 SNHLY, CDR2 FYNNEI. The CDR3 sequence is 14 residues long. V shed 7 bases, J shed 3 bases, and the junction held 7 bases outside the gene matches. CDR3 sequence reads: CASTAGTGNYEQYF. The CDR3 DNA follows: TGTGCCAGCACCGCCGGGACAGGGAACTACGAGCAGTACTTC.

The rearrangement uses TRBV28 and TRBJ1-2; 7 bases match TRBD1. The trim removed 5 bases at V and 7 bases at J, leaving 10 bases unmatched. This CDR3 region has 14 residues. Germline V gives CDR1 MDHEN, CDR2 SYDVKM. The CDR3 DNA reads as TGTGCCAGCAGTCTCGGACAGGTCTCAGGTGGCTACACCTTC. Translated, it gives CASSLGQVSGGYTF.

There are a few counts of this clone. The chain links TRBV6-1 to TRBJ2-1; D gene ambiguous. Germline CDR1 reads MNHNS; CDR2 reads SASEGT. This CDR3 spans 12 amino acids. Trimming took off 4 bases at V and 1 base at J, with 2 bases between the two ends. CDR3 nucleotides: TGTGCCAGCAGTGCTTCCTACAATGAGCAGTTCTTC. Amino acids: CASSASYNEQFF.

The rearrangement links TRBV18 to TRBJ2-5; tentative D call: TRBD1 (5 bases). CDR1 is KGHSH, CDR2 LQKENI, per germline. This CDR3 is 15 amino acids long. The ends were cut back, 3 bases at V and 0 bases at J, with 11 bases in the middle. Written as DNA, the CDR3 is TGTGCCAGCTCACCCCTGGGGCAGCACCAAGAGACCCAGTACTTC. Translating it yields CASSPLGQHQETQYF.

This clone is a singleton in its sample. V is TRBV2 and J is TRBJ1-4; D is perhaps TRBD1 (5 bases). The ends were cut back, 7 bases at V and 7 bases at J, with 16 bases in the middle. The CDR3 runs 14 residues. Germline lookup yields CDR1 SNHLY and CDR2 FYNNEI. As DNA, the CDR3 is TGTGCCAGCATTACGCAGCAGGGCGGTGAAAAACTGTTTTTT. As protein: CASITQQGGEKLFF. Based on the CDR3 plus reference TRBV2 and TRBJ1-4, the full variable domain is EPEVTQTPSHQVTQMGQEVILRCVPISNHLYFYWYRQILGQKVEFLVSFYNNEISEKSEIFDDQFSVERPDGSNFTLKIRSTKLEDSAMYFCASITQQGGEKLFFGSGTQLSVL.

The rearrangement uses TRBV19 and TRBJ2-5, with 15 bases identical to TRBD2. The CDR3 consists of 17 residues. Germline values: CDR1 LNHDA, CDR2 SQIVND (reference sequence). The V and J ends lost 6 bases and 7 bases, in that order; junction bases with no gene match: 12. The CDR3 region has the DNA TGTGCCAGTAGACCAACCGGGACTAGCGGGAGGCACCGGACCCAGTACTTC. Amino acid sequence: CASRPTGTSGRHRTQYF.

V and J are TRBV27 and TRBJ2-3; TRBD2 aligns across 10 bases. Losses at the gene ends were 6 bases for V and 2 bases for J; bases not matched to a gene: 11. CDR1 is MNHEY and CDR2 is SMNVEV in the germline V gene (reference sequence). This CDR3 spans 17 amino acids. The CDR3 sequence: CASSPEIGLAATDTQYF. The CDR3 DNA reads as TGTGCCAGCAGCCCAGAGATCGGACTAGCGGCCACAGATACGCAGTATTTT.

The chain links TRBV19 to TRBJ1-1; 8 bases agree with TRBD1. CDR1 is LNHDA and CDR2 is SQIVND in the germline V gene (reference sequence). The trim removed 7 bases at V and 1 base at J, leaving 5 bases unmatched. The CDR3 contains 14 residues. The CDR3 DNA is TGTGCCAGTAATACCGACAGGGGGAACACTGAAGCTTTCTTT. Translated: CASNTDRGNTEAFF. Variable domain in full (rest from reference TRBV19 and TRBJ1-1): DGGITQSPKYLFRKEGQNVTLSCEQNLNHDAMYWYRQDPGQGLRLIYYSQIVNDFQKGDIAEGYSVSREKKESFPLTVTSAQKNPTAFYLCASNTDRGNTEAFFGQGTRLTVV.

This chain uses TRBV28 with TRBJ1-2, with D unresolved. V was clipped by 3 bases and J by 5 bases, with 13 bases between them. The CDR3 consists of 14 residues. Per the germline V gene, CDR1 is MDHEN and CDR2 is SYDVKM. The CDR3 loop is CASSLGALEYGYTF. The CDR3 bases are TGTGCCAGCAGTTTGGGAGCGTTGGAATATGGCTACACCTTC.